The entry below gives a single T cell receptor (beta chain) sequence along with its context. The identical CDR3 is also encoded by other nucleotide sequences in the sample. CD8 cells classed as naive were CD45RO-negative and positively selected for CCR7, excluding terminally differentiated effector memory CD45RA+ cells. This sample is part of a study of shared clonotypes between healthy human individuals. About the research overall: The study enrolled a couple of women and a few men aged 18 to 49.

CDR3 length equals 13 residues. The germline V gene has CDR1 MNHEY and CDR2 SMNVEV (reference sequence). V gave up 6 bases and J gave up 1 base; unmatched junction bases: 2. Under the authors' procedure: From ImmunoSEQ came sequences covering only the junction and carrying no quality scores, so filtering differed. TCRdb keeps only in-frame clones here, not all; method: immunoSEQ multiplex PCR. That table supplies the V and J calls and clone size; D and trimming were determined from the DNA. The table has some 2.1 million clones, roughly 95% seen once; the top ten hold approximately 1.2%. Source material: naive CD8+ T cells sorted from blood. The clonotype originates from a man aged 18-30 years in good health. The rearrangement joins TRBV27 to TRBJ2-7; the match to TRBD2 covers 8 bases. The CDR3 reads CASRVAGSYEQYF. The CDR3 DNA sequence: TGTGCCAGCAGAGTAGCGGGGTCCTACGAGCAGTACTTC.